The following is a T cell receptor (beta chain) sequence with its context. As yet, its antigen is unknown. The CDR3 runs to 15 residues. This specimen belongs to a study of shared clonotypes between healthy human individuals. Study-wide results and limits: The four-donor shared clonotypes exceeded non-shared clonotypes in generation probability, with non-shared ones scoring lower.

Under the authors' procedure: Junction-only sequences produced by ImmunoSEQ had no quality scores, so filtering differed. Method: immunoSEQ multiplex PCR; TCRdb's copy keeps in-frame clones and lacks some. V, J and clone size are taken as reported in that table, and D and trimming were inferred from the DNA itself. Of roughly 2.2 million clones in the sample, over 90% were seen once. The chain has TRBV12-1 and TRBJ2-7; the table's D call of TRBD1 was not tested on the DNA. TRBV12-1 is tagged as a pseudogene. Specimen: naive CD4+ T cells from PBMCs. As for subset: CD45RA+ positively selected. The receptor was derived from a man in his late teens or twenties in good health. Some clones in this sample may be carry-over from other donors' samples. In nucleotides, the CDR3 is TGTGCCAGCAGCTTTCAGGAGAAGGGGGTCCACGAGCAGTACTTC. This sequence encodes CASSFQEKGVHEQYF.